This T cell receptor beta chain was profiled in a study of cytomegalovirus exposure and HLA in healthy donors. Per the germline V gene, CDR1 is KGHSH and CDR2 is LQKENI. CDR3 length: 17 residues. With 0 bases removed from V and 3 bases from J, the gap between germline ends came to 15 bases. Primers: 60 Vbeta forward and 13 Jbeta reverse. Measured with immunoSEQ multiplex PCR; TCRdb has only the in-frame clones, and not every one. The sample holds about 120,000 clones, nearly 80% seen once. V gene TRBV18 combines with J gene TRBJ1-5; D may be TRBD1 (6 bases). This sequence originates from a woman aged 25 to 39 in good health and CMV-seropositive. Sequences were obtained from PBMCs. CDR3 sequence reads: CASSPPSGPGVNQPQHF. CDR3 DNA: TGTGCCAGCTCACCACCGTCAGGGCCAGGGGTCAATCAGCCCCAGCATTTT. Full variable domain (outside the CDR3, taken from reference TRBV18 and TRBJ1-5): NAGVMQNPRHLVRRRGQEARLRCSPMKGHSHVYWYRQLPEEGLKFMVYLQKENIIDESGMPKERFSAEFPKEGPSILRIQQVVRGDSAAYFCASSPPSGPGVNQPQHFGDGTRLSIL.